Below, 31 T cell receptor beta chains from the same sample are listed, as sequenced in a study of CD8+ T cells in alopecia areata. It was cDNA, reverse transcribed from extracted RNA, that served as the sequencing template. Produced via immunoSEQ multiplex PCR; TCRdb's table is partial and in-frame only. The sample has 160,000 or so clones, 50% to 70% seen once; the top ten hold 0.7% to 1%. As for treatment: oral pan-JAK inhibitor, 5-10 mg twice daily. The source material was CD4+ T cells sorted from blood, sampled at week 4, from a patient treated with tofacitinib. Receptors originate from a human donor with alopecia areata.

As for this clone: This sample includes further DNA sequences coding for the same CDR3. This CDR3 is CSVEGGVGTEAFF. CDR3 in DNA: TGCAGCGTTGAAGGAGGGGTGGGCACTGAAGCTTTCTTT. The chain employs TRBV29-1 and TRBJ1-1, with a tentative D call TRBD1 (5 bases). V lost 1 base and J lost 4, with 10 bases in between. The CDR3 extends over 13 amino acids. Germline V lookup: CDR1 SQVTM, CDR2 ANQGSEA. Based on the CDR3 plus reference TRBV29-1 and TRBJ1-1, the full variable domain is SAVISQKPSRDICQRGTSLTIQCQVDSQVTMMFWYRQQPGQSLTLIATANQGSEATYESGFVIDKFPISRPNLTFSTLTVSNMSPEDSSIYLCSVEGGVGTEAFFGQGTRLTVV.

The chain joins TRBV10-3 to TRBJ1-1; maybe TRBD1 (6 bases). CDR3 size: 16 residues. The germline gives CDR1 ENHRY, CDR2 SYGVKD. Deletions cut 2 bases from V and 0 bases from J, with 13 bases between. The CDR3 here is CAISEPRGGMNTEAFF. The CDR3 DNA sequence: TGTGCCATCAGTGAGCCCCGGGGGGGCATGAACACTGAAGCTTTCTTT.

This chain uses TRBV7-2 with TRBJ2-5; weak D call: TRBD2 (5 bases). The CDR3 covers 14 residues. Germline lookup yields CDR1 SGHTA and CDR2 FQGNSA. V lost 5 bases, J lost 4 bases, and 14 bases lay in between. The CDR3 DNA is TGTGCCAGCAGCCGCGCTTTTGGGAGAGAGACCCAGTACTTC. It encodes CASSRAFGRETQYF. The whole variable domain, remainder taken from reference TRBV7-2 and TRBJ2-5, is GAGVSQSPSNKVTEKGKDVELRCDPISGHTALYWYRQSLGQGLEFLIYFQGNSAPDKSGLPSDRFSAERTGGSVSTLTIQRTQQEDSAVYLCASSRAFGRETQYFGPGTRLLVL.

This clone was picked up a small number of times. The rearrangement joins TRBV20-1 to TRBJ1-1; D is uncertain. CDR3 length: 11 amino acids. V shed 3 bases and J shed 6 bases, with 8 bases lying between them. Germline V lookup: CDR1 DFQATT, CDR2 SNEGSKA (reference sequence). DNA for the CDR3: TGCAGTGCTAGGTTGGCGGCTGAAGCTTTCTTT. The encoded protein is CSARLAAEAFF.

This chain links TRBV6-5 with TRBJ1-4; the D is unclear. Germline lookup yields CDR1 MNHEY and CDR2 SVGAGI. The CDR3 covers 12 residues. With 8 bases removed from V and 4 bases from J, the gap between germline ends came to 8 bases. The CDR3 DNA follows: TGTGCCAGCTCGAGGGTTAATGAAAAACTGTTTTTT. Translated: CASSRVNEKLFF.

The rearrangement joins TRBV27 to TRBJ1-6; D is unresolved. The V end was cut by 2 bases, the J end by 0 bases, with 2 bases between. The CDR3 is 14 residues long. Germline V gene data show CDR1 as MNHEY and CDR2 as SMNVEV (reference sequence). DNA of the CDR3: TGTGCCAGCAGTTTAGCCTCCTATAATTCACCCCTCCACTTT. Protein sequence: CASSLASYNSPLHF.

The chain links TRBV2 to TRBJ2-2, with 8 bases identical to TRBD2. The V gene end was trimmed by 7 bases and the J gene end by 7 bases; junction bases not matched to a gene: 11. Germline assignment: CDR1 SNHLY and CDR2 FYNNEI. The CDR3 runs to 15 residues. This CDR3 is CASKAGGIFSGELFF. CDR3 coding DNA: TGTGCCAGCAAGGCGGGGGGCATCTTTAGCGGGGAGCTGTTTTTT.

For the CDR3, the DNA is TGTGCCAGCCGAGAGGCAGCCAGCCTTTCACCCCTCCACTTT. It encodes CASREAASLSPLHF. The rearrangement joins TRBV5-6 to TRBJ1-6; no definite D call. The CDR3 contains 14 residues. Germline CDR1 SGHDT, CDR2 YYEEEE. V shed 7 bases and J shed 9 bases, with 17 bases lying between them.

The V gene is TRBV30, the J gene TRBJ2-3, with 15 bases matching TRBD2. Germline loops: CDR1 GTSNPN, CDR2 SVGIG (reference sequence). CDR3 length: 16 residues. Trimming at V came to 1 base and at J to 8 bases, leaving 7 bases not matched to a gene. The CDR3, as DNA: TGTGCCTGGAGTGCCTGGACTAGCGGGGGGGCAGTTACGCAGTATTTT. Translating gives CAWSAWTSGGAVTQYF. The full variable domain, in which reference TRBV30 and TRBJ2-3 provide the parts outside the CDR3, is SQTIHQWPATLVQPVGSPLSLECTVEGTSNPNLYWYRQAAGRGLQLLFYSVGIGQISSEVPQNLSASRPQDRQFILSSKKLLLSDSGFYLCAWSAWTSGGAVTQYFGPGTRLTVL.

The chain couples TRBV5-1 to TRBJ1-2; D remains unclear. The CDR3 is 14 amino acids. Germline V lookup: CDR1 SGHRS, CDR2 YFSETQ. V was shortened by 0 bases and J by 2 bases, with 8 bases between the two germline ends. The CDR3 region has the DNA TGCGCCAGCAGCTTGGACCCGCGCAACTATGGCTACACCTTC. Its protein product is CASSLDPRNYGYTF.

The rearrangement joins TRBV6-6 to TRBJ2-3; 10 bases are shared with TRBD1. CDR1 and CDR2 (germline): MNHNY, SVGAGI (reference sequence). The CDR3 covers 13 residues. Losses at the gene ends were 5 bases for V and 11 bases for J; bases not matched to a gene: 7. The DNA of the CDR3 is TGTGCCAGCAGTATGACAGGGGGCCGTGGGCAGTATTTT. This sequence encodes CASSMTGGRGQYF.

The V and J genes are TRBV29-1 and TRBJ2-5; 7 bases fit TRBD2. This CDR3 is built from 15 residues. Looked up from germline, CDR1 is SQVTM and CDR2 is ANQGSEA. V lost 0 bases and J lost 3; bases outside the gene matches: 7. CDR3 nucleotide sequence: TGCAGCGTTGAAGAATCGGGAGCGGGGAAAGAGACCCAGTACTTC. It specifies CSVEESGAGKETQYF.

The chain is built from TRBV30 and TRBJ1-3; D unresolved. V was shortened by 8 bases and J by 4 bases, with 9 bases between the two germline ends. Germline CDR1 reads GTSNPN; CDR2 reads SVGIG (reference sequence). CDR3 length equals 11 residues. The CDR3 protein is CALTGGNTIYF. CDR3 nucleotides: TGTGCCCTCACGGGGGGAAACACCATATATTTT.

The chain uses TRBV9 and TRBJ2-3; D might be TRBD2 (5 bases). Trimming cost V 1 base and J 3 bases, with 15 bases left between them. From germline, CDR1 is SGDLS and CDR2 YYNGEE. The length of the CDR3 is 16 residues. CDR3 nucleotides: TGTGCCAGCAGCGTATTCGATGCGTCGGGGACAGATACGCAGTATTTT. Its translation: CASSVFDASGTDTQYF. The full variable domain, in which reference TRBV9 and TRBJ2-3 provide the parts outside the CDR3, is DSGVTQTPKHLITATGQRVTLRCSPRSGDLSVYWYQQSLDQGLQFLIQYYNGEERAKGNILERFSAQQFPDLHSELNLSSLELGDSALYFCASSVFDASGTDTQYFGPGTRLTVL.

This clone was picked up one time. The gene calls are TRBV23-1 and TRBJ2-7; 12 bases are shared with TRBD1. TRBV23-1 is marked as an open reading frame, function uncertain. The trim removed 5 bases at V and 5 bases at J, leaving 10 bases unmatched. The CDR3 sequence is 16 residues long. In DNA form, the CDR3 reads TGCGCCAGCAGTTCCGGGACAGGGGGCGACTTCCACGAGCAGTACTTC. Protein: CASSSGTGGDFHEQYF.

The chain uses TRBV11-2 and TRBJ2-7, with 10 bases aligning to TRBD2. Germline CDR1 reads SGHAT; CDR2 reads FQNNGV. The J segment lost 4 bases and the V segment lost 7 bases, leaving 16 bases of the junction unmatched. This CDR3 contains 17 residues. In DNA form, the CDR3 reads TGTGCCAGCAACCCCTCAGCGGGGGGGCGTAAAGGGTACGAGCAGTACTTC. Its translation: CASNPSAGGRKGYEQYF.

This chain links TRBV29-1 with TRBJ1-2; maybe TRBD1 (5 bases). The CDR3 length is 13 residues. CDR1 is SQVTM, CDR2 ANQGSEA, per germline. V shed 3 bases and J shed 4 bases, with 12 bases lying between them. In nucleotides, the CDR3 is TGCAGCGTTGATCGCAGGGCCCGCTATGGCTACACCTTC. Encoded protein: CSVDRRARYGYTF. Based on the CDR3 plus reference TRBV29-1 and TRBJ1-2, the full variable domain is SAVISQKPSRDICQRGTSLTIQCQVDSQVTMMFWYRQQPGQSLTLIATANQGSEATYESGFVIDKFPISRPNLTFSTLTVSNMSPEDSSIYLCSVDRRARYGYTFGSGTRLTVV.

J is TRBJ2-5 and V is TRBV5-1, with 8 bases lining up with TRBD2. This CDR3 is built from 15 residues. After removal of 3 bases from V and 5 bases from J, the junction contained 9 bases not matched to a gene. The germline V gene encodes CDR1 SGHRS and CDR2 YFSETQ. The CDR3 spells CASSSVSGGGETQYF. DNA for the CDR3: TGCGCCAGCAGCTCAGTAAGCGGGGGAGGGGAGACCCAGTACTTC.

The J gene is TRBJ2-7, the V gene TRBV5-1; TRBD2 matches at 11 bases. This CDR3 region has 15 residues. The germline V gene has CDR1 SGHRS and CDR2 YFSETQ. The V gene end was trimmed by 4 bases and the J gene end by 2 bases; junction bases not matched to a gene: 5. This CDR3 reads CASSPTSGGPYEQYF. CDR3 nucleotide sequence: TGCGCCAGCAGCCCCACTAGCGGGGGCCCCTACGAGCAGTACTTC. Full variable domain (missing parts from reference TRBV5-1 and TRBJ2-7): KAGVTQTPRYLIKTRGQQVTLSCSPISGHRSVSWYQQTPGQGLQFLFEYFSETQRNKGNFPGRFSGRQFSNSRSEMNVSTLELGDSALYLCASSPTSGGPYEQYFGPGTRLTVT.

The J gene is TRBJ1-1, the V gene TRBV6-1; D is perhaps TRBD1 (6 bases). CDR1 is MNHNS and CDR2 is SASEGT in the germline V gene. Deletions cut 10 bases from V and 4 bases from J, with 13 bases between. The CDR3 runs to 12 residues. The CDR3 DNA reads TGTGCCACCCAGGGGTTCTTCACTGAAGCTTTCTTT. The encoded protein is CATQGFFTEAFF.

The CDR3 is CAWTTGVPGGNEQFF. The CDR3 bases are TGTGCCTGGACGACAGGGGTCCCTGGGGGGAATGAGCAGTTCTTC. The chain couples TRBV30 to TRBJ2-1, with 8 bases identical to TRBD1. V gave up 4 bases and J gave up 7 bases; unmatched junction bases: 12. This CDR3 has 15 residues. The germline V gene has CDR1 GTSNPN and CDR2 SVGIG (reference sequence).

This clone came up a few times. J is TRBJ2-1 and V is TRBV5-6; D gene ambiguous. CDR3 length: 13 residues. V lost 2 bases and J lost 5, with 8 bases in between. The V gene's germline CDR1 is SGHDT and CDR2 YYEEEE. The CDR3 sequence is CASSFQPDNEQFF. The CDR3 nucleotides read TGTGCCAGCAGCTTTCAGCCCGACAATGAGCAGTTCTTC.

The V call is TRBV5-1, the J call TRBJ2-7; D gene unclear. The germline CDR1 and CDR2 sequences are SGHRS and YFSETQ. This CDR3 comprises 13 residues. Trimming took off 3 bases at V and 3 bases at J, with 10 bases between the two ends. The CDR3 DNA reads as TGCGCCAGCAGCTCGGACGCCTTCTACGAGCAGTACTTC. Its translation: CASSSDAFYEQYF.

The chain uses TRBV15 and TRBJ1-5, with 8 bases lining up with TRBD1. The CDR3 sequence is 15 residues long. CDR1 and CDR2 from the germline V gene are LNHNV and YYDKDF (reference sequence). V shed 3 bases and J 6 bases; nucleotides not matched to a gene: 7. CDR3 loop: CATSRDGQGGQPQHF. The CDR3 coding sequence is TGTGCCACCAGCAGGGATGGACAGGGTGGTCAGCCCCAGCATTTT.

Written as DNA, the CDR3 is TGCGCCAGCAGCCCACAGGGTCTCGACCTCCACTTT. This codes for CASSPQGLDLHF. The V call is TRBV5-1, the J call TRBJ1-6; D is perhaps TRBD1 (6 bases). The CDR3 is 12 residues long. From germline, CDR1 is SGHRS and CDR2 YFSETQ. The V gene lost 4 bases and the J gene lost 15 bases, with 14 bases spanning the gap. Supplemented by reference TRBV5-1 and TRBJ1-6, the full variable domain reads KAGVTQTPRYLIKTRGQQVTLSCSPISGHRSVSWYQQTPGQGLQFLFEYFSETQRNKGNFPGRFSGRQFSNSRSEMNVSTLELGDSALYLCASSPQGLDLHFGNGTRLTVT.

J is TRBJ2-3 and V is TRBV5-6; D perhaps matches TRBD1 (6 bases). The ends were cut back, 0 bases at V and 1 base at J, with 9 bases in the middle. The CDR3 is 15 amino acids. Germline V gives CDR1 SGHDT, CDR2 YYEEEE. The CDR3 loop reads CASSLVPGGTDTQYF. DNA for the CDR3: TGTGCCAGCAGCTTGGTTCCAGGGGGCACAGATACGCAGTATTTT.

The rearrangement uses TRBV30 and TRBJ1-5; 10 nucleotides line up with TRBD1. CDR3 length: 15 residues. Germline V gene lookup returns CDR1 GTSNPN and CDR2 SVGIG (reference sequence). Trimming at V came to 2 bases and at J to 2 bases, leaving 3 bases not matched to a gene. CDR3 loop: CAWSIGQGGNQPQHF. CDR3 nucleotide sequence: TGTGCCTGGAGTATCGGACAGGGGGGCAATCAGCCCCAGCATTTT.

There are a few counts of this clone. This chain joins TRBV6-5 and TRBJ1-2, with no clear D. With 7 bases removed from V and 8 bases from J, the gap between germline ends came to 17 bases. CDR1 MNHEY and CDR2 SVGAGI come from the germline V gene. The CDR3 is 13 amino acids. For the CDR3, the DNA is TGTGCCAGCAAGTTGGCAGGCGGTGGCGGCTACACCTTC. Encoded protein: CASKLAGGGGYTF.

Only one count was recorded for this clone. The chain recombines TRBV6-5 with TRBJ1-5; 10 bases map to TRBD1. After removal of 7 bases from V and 6 bases from J, the junction contained 3 bases not matched to a gene. This CDR3 spans 13 amino acids. Per the germline V gene, CDR1 is MNHEY and CDR2 is SVGAGI. CDR3 DNA sequence: TGTGCCAGCACAGGACAGGGGGGTCAGCCCCAGCATTTT. It is translated as CASTGQGGQPQHF.

This sequence joins TRBV19 and TRBJ2-7; 7 bases are a match to TRBD1. Germline V CDR1 and CDR2: LNHDA, SQIVND (reference sequence). The CDR3 consists of 14 residues. V shed 5 bases and J 2 bases; nucleotides not matched to a gene: 6. CDR3 nucleotides: TGTGCCAGTAGTCCCCGGACAGGCGCCTACGAGCAGTACTTC. Its protein product is CASSPRTGAYEQYF.

This clone has only a few counts. The J gene is TRBJ1-2, the V gene TRBV7-2; D is possibly TRBD1 (6 bases). The CDR3 runs to 14 residues. The germline V gene encodes CDR1 SGHTA and CDR2 FQGNSA. V shed 5 bases and J shed 4 bases, with 14 bases lying between them. For the CDR3, the DNA is TGTGCCAGCAGCGGGCGGACAGAAATCTATGGCTACACCTTC. Its translation is CASSGRTEIYGYTF.